The subject of this entry is one TCR beta chain. The germline gives CDR1 GTSNPN, CDR2 SVGIG (reference sequence). V shed 4 bases and J shed 2 bases, with 7 bases lying between them. This CDR3 comprises 12 residues. Using immunoSEQ multiplex PCR, the repertoire was profiled, and TCRdb retains in-frame clones only, with some absent. The sample lists about 160,000 clones, 85% to 90% occurring once. The sample originates from a study of cytomegalovirus exposure and HLA in healthy donors. The clonotype originates from a woman in her late teens or twenties in good health and CMV-seropositive. Specimen: PBMCs. The chain recombines TRBV30 with TRBJ2-3; D is uncertain. CDR3 nucleotides: TGTGCCTGGATGTCCTACACAGATACGCAGTATTTT. Its translation: CAWMSYTDTQYF.